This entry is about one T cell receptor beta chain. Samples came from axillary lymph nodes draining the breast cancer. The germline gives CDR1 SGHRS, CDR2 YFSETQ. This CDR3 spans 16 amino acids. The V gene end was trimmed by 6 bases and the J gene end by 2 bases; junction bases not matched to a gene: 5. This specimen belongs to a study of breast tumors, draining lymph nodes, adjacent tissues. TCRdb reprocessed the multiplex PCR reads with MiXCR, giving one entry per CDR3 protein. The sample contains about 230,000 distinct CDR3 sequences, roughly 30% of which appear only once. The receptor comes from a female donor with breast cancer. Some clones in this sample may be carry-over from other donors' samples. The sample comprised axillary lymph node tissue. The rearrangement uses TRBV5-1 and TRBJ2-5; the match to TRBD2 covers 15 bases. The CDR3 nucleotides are TGCGCCAGCAACGTGGGACTAGCGGGAGGACAAGAGACCCAGTACTTC. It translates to CASNVGLAGGQETQYF.